The TCR beta chain described here comes from a study of T-cell memory formation after mild COVID-19. This clonotype was found a few times. Its antigen is still unknown. From 5'RACE with constant-segment primers came TCR alpha and TCR beta cDNA libraries that carried sample barcodes and UMIs. In TCRdb, the 5' RACE reads were re-called with MiXCR into one record per CDR3 protein. This table has under 250,000 distinct CDR3 sequences, roughly 14% appearing once. Study-level points and caveats: Contracting CD8+ clones were enriched in EMRA, CD4+ mainly in CM and EM. Pre-infection memory already had some responding clones, implying cross-reactive memory joined. CD4/CD8 balance characterized clones contracting day 15 to 85, and CD4+ skew characterized later expanders.

Per germline, CDR1 SGHTA and CDR2 FQGNSA. Germline trimming cut 1 base from V and 4 bases from J; bases unmatched to any gene: 8. CDR3 length: 17 residues. The sample comprised PBMCs or a T cell subset sorted from them (not recorded which). The origin of this receptor is an adult woman who had mild COVID-19 (a few samples of this study predate the infection). Cell type and time point are not known. The gene calls are TRBV7-2 and TRBJ2-3, with 10 bases identical to TRBD2. CDR3 residues: CASSLGALAGVADTQYF. CDR3 DNA sequence: TGTGCCAGCAGCTTAGGGGCCCTAGCGGGAGTGGCAGATACGCAGTATTTT.